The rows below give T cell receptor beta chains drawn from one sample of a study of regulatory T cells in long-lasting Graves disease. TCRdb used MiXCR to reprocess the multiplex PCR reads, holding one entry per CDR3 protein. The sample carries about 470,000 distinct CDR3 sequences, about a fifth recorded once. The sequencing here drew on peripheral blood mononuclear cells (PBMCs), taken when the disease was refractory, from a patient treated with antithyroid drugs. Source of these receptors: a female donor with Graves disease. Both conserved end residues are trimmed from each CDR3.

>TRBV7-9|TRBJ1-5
ASSFGWGSNQPQH
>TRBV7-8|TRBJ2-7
ASRSTGGESPYEQY
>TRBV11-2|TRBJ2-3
ASSLMSGRTDTQY
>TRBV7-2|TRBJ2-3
ASSSPWTPDTQY
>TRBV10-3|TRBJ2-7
AISELSGQPYEQY
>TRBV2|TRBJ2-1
ASSEAVQGTYNEQF
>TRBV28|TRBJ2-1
ASRTSGTYNEQF
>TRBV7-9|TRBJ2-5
ASSRRPGYQETQY
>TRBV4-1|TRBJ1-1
ASSQVGTANTEAF
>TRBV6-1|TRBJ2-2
ASIKSGTSGELF
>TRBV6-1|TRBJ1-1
ASSVSSSGAF
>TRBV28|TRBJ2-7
ASSLLSGPNGEQY
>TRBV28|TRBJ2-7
ASTFMRGATYEQY
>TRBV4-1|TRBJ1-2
ASSHRQGYGYT
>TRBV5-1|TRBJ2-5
ASSAGIRQETQY
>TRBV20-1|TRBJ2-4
SAAAAPEVKNIQY
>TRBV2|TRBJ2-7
AKSGTKYEQY
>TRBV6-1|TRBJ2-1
ASSEVVAIWQSSEQF
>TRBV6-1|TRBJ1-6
ASRPYRDSNSPLH
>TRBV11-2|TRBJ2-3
ASSLGTSGIYTQY